This T cell receptor beta chain was observed in a study of blood T cells in healthy people across ages. This clonotype was counted only a few times. The ends were cut back, 1 base at V and 6 bases at J, with 10 bases in the middle. From germline, CDR1 is KGHSH and CDR2 LQKENI. The CDR3 runs to 14 residues. With a J-beta primer mix and a sample-barcoded 5' primer, a second PCR ran about 7 to 11 cycles. From the 5' RACE reads, TCRdb called clonotypes with MiXCR, one entry per CDR3 protein. The sample holds 270,000 or so distinct CDR3 sequences, about 25% seen once. The source is a woman between 65 and 79 years old in good health. The rearrangement joins TRBV18 to TRBJ2-1; no firm D call. The specimen sequenced was blood. The DNA for the CDR3 is TGTGCCAGCTCACCACTAGGGCCCCGCAATGAGCAGTTCTTC. Its translation is CASSPLGPRNEQFF.